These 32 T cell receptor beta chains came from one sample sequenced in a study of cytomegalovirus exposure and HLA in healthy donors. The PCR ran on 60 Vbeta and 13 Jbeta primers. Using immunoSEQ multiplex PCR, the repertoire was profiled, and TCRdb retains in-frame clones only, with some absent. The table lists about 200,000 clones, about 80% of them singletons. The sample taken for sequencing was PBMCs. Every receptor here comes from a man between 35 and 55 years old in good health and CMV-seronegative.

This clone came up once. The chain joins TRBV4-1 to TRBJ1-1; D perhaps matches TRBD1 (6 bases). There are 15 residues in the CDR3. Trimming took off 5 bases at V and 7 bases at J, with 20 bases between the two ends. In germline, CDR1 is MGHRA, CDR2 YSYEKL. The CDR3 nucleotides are TGCGCCAGCAGCTTTAGAAGAGGGGGGGCTATTGAAGCTTTCTTT. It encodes CASSFRRGGAIEAFF.

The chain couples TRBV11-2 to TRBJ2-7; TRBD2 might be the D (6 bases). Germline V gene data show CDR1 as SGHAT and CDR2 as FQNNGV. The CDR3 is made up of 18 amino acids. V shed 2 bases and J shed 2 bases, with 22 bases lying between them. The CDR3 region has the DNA TGTGCCAGCAGCTTATACTCTACCCCGGGGACTTACCCCTACGAGCAGTACTTC. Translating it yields CASSLYSTPGTYPYEQYF.

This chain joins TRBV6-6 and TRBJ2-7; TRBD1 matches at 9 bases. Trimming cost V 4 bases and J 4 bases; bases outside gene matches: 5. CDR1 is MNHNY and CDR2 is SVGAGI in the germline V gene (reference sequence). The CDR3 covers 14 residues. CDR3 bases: TGTGCCAGCAGTTCCCGGGACAGGGCGTACGAGCAGTACTTC. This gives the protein CASSSRDRAYEQYF.

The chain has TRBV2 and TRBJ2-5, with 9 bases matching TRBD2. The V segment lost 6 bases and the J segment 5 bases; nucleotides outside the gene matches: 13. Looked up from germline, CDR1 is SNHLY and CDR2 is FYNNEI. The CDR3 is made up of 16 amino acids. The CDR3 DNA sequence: TGTGCCAGCAGGCTTACGTTGGGGAGCGGGGGGGAGACCCAGTACTTC. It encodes CASRLTLGSGGETQYF. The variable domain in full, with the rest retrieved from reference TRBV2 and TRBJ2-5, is EPEVTQTPSHQVTQMGQEVILRCVPISNHLYFYWYRQILGQKVEFLVSFYNNEISEKSEIFDDQFSVERPDGSNFTLKIRSTKLEDSAMYFCASRLTLGSGGETQYFGPGTRLLVL.

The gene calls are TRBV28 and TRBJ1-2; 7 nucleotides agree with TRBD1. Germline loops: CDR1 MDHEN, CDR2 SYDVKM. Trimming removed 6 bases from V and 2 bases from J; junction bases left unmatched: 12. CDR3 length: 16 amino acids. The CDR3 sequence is CASRHYVGTVNYGYTF. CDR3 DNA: TGTGCCAGCAGACACTACGTCGGGACAGTCAACTATGGCTACACCTTC.

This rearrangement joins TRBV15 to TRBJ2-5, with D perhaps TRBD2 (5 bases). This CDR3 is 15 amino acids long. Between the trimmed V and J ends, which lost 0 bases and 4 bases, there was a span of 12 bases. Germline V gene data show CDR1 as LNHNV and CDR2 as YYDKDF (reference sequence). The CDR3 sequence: CATSRDVGEGETQYF. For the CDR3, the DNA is TGTGCCACCAGCAGAGATGTAGGTGAGGGAGAGACCCAGTACTTC.

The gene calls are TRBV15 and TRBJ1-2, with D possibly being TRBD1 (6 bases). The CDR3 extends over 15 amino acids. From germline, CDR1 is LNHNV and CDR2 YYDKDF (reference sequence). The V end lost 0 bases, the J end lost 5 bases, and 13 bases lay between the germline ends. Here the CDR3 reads CATSRDRTARYGYTF. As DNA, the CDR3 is TGTGCCACCAGCAGAGATCGGACAGCTAGATATGGCTACACCTTC.

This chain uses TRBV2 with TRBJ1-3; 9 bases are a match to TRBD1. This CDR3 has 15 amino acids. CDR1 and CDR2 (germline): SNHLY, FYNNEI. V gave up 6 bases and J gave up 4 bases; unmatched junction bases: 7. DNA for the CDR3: TGTGCCAGCAGAACCGGGACAGGGTACGGAAACACCATATATTTT. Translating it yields CASRTGTGYGNTIYF.

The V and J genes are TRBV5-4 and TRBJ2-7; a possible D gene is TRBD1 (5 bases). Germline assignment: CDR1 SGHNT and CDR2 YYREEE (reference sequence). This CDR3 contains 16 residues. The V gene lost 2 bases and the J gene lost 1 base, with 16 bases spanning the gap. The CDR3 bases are TGTGCCAGCAGCTTCTTTGACAGAGGTGAATCCTACGAGCAGTACTTC. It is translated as CASSFFDRGESYEQYF. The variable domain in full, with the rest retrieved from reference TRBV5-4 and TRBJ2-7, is ETGVTQSPTHLIKTRGQQVTLRCSSQSGHNTVSWYQQALGQGPQFIFQYYREEENGRGNFPPRFSGLQFPNYSSELNVNALELDDSALYLCASSFFDRGESYEQYFGPGTRLTVT.

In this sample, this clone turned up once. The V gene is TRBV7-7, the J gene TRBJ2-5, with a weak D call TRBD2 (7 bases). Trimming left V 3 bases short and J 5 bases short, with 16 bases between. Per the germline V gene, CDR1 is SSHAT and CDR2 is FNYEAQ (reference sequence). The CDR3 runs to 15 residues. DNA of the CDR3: TGTGCCAGCAGCTTGGCGGGGGCCCCTACTGAGACCCAGTACTTC. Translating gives CASSLAGAPTETQYF.

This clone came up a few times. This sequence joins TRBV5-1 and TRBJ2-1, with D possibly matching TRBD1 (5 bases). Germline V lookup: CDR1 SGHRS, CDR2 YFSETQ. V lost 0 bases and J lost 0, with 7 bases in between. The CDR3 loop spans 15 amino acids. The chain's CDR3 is CASSLVGDSYNEQFF. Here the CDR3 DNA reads TGCGCCAGCAGCTTGGTAGGGGACTCCTACAATGAGCAGTTCTTC.

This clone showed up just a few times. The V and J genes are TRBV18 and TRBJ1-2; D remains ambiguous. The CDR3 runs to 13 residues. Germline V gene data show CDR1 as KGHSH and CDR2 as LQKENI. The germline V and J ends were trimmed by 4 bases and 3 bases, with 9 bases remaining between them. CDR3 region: CASSLLQDYGYTF. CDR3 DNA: TGTGCCAGCTCACTTCTCCAGGACTATGGCTACACCTTC.

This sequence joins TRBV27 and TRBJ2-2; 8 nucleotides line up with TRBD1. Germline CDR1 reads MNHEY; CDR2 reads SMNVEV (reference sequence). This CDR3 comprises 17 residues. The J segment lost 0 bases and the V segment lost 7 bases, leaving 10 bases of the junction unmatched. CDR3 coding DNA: TGTGCCAGCACCCTGAACCTGGGACAGGCGAACACCGGGGAGCTGTTTTTT. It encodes CASTLNLGQANTGELFF.

CDR3 in DNA: TGTGCCATCAGGGGGGGGGATACCCAGCATTTT. It yields the protein CAIRGGDTQHF. The V call is TRBV10-3, the J call TRBJ1-5; D is possibly TRBD1 (5 bases). V lost 6 bases, J lost 11 bases, and 11 bases lay in between. This CDR3 contains 11 residues. Germline values: CDR1 ENHRY, CDR2 SYGVKD.

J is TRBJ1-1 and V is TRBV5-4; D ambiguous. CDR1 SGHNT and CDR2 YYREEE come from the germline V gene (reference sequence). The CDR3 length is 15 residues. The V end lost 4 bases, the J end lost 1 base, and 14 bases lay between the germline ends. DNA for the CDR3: TGTGCCAGCAGCCAAGAGGGCAGTACGAACACTGAAGCTTTCTTT. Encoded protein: CASSQEGSTNTEAFF.

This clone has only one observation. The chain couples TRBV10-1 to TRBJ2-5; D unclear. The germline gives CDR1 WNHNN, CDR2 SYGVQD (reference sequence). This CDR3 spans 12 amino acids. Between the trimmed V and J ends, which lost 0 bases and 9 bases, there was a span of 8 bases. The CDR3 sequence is CASSESARAQYF. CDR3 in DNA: TGCGCCAGCAGTGAGTCTGCACGGGCCCAGTACTTC.

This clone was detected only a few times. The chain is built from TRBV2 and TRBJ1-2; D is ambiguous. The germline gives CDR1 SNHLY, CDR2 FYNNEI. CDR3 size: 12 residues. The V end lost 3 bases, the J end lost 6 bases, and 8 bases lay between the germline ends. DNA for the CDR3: TGTGCCAGCAGTGACGCGATGGATGGCTACACCTTC. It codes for CASSDAMDGYTF. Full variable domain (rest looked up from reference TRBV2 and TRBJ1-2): EPEVTQTPSHQVTQMGQEVILRCVPISNHLYFYWYRQILGQKVEFLVSFYNNEISEKSEIFDDQFSVERPDGSNFTLKIRSTKLEDSAMYFCASSDAMDGYTFGSGTRLTVV.

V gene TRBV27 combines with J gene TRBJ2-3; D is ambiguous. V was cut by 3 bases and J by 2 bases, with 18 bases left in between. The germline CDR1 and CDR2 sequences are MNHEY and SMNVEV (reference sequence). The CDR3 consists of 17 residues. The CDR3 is CASSFRNYPTPTDTQYF. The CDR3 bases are TGTGCCAGCAGTTTCAGAAACTACCCGACCCCCACAGATACGCAGTATTTT.

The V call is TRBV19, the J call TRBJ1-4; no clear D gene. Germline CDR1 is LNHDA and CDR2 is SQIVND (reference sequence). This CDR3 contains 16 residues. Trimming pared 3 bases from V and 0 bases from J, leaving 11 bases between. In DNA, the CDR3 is TGTGCCAGTAGTATTACATCTGCTCCAACTAATGAAAAACTGTTTTTT. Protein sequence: CASSITSAPTNEKLFF. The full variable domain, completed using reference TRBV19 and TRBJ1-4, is DGGITQSPKYLFRKEGQNVTLSCEQNLNHDAMYWYRQDPGQGLRLIYYSQIVNDFQKGDIAEGYSVSREKKESFPLTVTSAQKNPTAFYLCASSITSAPTNEKLFFGSGTQLSVL.

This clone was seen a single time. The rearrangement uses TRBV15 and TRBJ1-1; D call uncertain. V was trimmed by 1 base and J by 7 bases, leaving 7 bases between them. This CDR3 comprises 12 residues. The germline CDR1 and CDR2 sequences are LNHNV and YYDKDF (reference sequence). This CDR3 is CATSRVADEAFF. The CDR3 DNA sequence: TGTGCCACCAGCAGAGTGGCAGATGAAGCTTTCTTT.

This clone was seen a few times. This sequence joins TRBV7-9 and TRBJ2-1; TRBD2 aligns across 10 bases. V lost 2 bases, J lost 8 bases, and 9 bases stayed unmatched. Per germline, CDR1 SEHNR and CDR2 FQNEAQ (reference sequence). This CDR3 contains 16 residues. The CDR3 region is CASSLKVQGTSDEQFF. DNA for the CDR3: TGTGCCAGCAGCTTAAAGGTTCAGGGGACTAGCGATGAGCAGTTCTTC.

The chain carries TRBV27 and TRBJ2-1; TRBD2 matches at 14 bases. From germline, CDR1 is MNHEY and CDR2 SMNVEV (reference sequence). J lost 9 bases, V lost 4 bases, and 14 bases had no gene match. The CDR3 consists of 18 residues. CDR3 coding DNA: TGTGCCAGCAGTTCAGCCGGGACTAGCGGGAGCCTACGGAGTGAGCAGTTCTTC. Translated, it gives CASSSAGTSGSLRSEQFF.

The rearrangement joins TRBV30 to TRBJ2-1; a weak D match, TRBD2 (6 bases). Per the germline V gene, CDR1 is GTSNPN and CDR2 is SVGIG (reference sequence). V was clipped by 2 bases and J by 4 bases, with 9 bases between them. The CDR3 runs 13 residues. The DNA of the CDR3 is TGTGCCTGGAGTCGACTAGATTACAATGAGCAGTTCTTC. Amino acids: CAWSRLDYNEQFF.

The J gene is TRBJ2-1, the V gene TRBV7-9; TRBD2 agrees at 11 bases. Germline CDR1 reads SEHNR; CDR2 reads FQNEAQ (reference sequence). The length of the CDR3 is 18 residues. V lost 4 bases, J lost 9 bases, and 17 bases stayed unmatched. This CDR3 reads CASSSPPGLAGTFSEQFF. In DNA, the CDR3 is TGTGCCAGCAGCTCCCCTCCCGGACTAGCGGGTACTTTTAGTGAGCAGTTCTTC.

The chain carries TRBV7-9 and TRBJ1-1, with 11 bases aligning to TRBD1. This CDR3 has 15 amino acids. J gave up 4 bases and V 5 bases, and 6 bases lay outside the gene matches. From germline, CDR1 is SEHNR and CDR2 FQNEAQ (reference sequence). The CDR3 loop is CASSPGQGGGTEAFF. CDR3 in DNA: TGTGCCAGCAGCCCGGGACAGGGGGGGGGCACTGAAGCTTTCTTT.

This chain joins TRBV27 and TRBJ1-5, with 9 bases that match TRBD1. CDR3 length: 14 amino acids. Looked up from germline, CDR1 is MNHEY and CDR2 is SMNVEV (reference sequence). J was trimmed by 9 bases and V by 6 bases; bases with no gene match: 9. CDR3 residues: CASRRTGEEVPQHF. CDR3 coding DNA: TGTGCCAGCAGGAGGACAGGGGAGGAGGTGCCCCAGCATTTT.

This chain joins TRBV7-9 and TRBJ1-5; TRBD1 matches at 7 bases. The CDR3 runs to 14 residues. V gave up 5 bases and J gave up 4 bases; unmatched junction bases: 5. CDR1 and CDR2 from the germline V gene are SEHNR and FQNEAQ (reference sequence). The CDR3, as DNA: TGTGCCAGCAGCGGACAGGCCTCGAATCAGCCCCAGCATTTT. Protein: CASSGQASNQPQHF.

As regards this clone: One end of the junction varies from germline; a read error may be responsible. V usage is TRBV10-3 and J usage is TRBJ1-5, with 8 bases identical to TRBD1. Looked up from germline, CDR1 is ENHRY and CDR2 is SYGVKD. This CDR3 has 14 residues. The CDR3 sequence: CAISEGQGHQPQHF. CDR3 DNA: TGTGCCATCAGTGAAGGACAGGGCCATCAACCCCAGCATTTT.

CDR3 loop: CASRGLDLYNEQFF. CDR3 bases: TGTGCCAGTAGGGGACTGGACCTTTACAATGAGCAGTTCTTC. The J gene is TRBJ2-1, the V gene TRBV27, with a weak D call TRBD2 (6 bases). V lost 9 bases and J 4 bases, leaving 16 bases between the germline ends. The CDR3 spans 14 residues. Germline V gives CDR1 MNHEY, CDR2 SMNVEV (reference sequence).

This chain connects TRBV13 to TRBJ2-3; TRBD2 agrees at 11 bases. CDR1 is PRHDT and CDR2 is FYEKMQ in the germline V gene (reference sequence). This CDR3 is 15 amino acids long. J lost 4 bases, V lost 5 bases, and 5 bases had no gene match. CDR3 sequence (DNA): TGTGCCAGCAGCCAGGGACTAGCGGATTCAGATACGCAGTATTTT. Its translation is CASSQGLADSDTQYF.

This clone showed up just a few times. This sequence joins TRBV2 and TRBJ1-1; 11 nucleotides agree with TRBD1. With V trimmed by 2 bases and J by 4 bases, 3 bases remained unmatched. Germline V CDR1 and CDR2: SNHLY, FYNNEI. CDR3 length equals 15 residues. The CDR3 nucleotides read TGTGCCAGCAGTGAACGGGGGACAGGGGGCACTGAAGCTTTCTTT. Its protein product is CASSERGTGGTEAFF.

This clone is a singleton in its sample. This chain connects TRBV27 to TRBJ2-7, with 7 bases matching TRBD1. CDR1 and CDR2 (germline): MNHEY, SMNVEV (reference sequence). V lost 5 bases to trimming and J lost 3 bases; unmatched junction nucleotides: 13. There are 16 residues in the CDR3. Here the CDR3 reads CASSPRQGTFNYEQYF. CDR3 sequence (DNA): TGTGCCAGCAGTCCCAGACAGGGCACTTTCAACTACGAGCAGTACTTC.